These 28 T cell receptor beta chains were all obtained from the same sample, sequenced in a study of vaccination effects on CD4 cells after COVID-19. Ahead of sequencing, the ViraFEST assay grew antigen-specific CD4+ T cells using viral peptide pools. Having been cultured for around ten days, the cells underwent CD4+ T cell isolation. Vaccinated recipients, who were negative for nucleocapsid antibodies, had no history of SARS-CoV-2 infection. The data were produced by immunoSEQ multiplex PCR, yet TCRdb's version contains in-frame clones alone and is incomplete. The sample has 20,000 to 25,000 clones, roughly three quarters seen once. These TCRs are of unknown antigen specificity. The sample in question was CD4+ T cells from PBMCs cultured with HCoV-NL63 spike peptides, obtained before COVID-19 vaccination. The source is a human donor who received a COVID-19 vaccine.

V gene TRBV5-1 combines with J gene TRBJ1-4, with TRBD1 matching 9 bases. J lost 7 bases, V lost 0 bases, and 4 bases had no gene match. This CDR3 comprises 15 residues. Per germline, CDR1 SGHRS and CDR2 YFSETQ. The DNA of the CDR3 is TGCGCCAGCAGCTTGGGCACAGGGGGCAGTGAAAAACTGTTTTTT. Protein product: CASSLGTGGSEKLFF.

The chain couples TRBV5-1 to TRBJ1-5, with 9 bases that match TRBD1. J gave up 5 bases and V 4 bases, and 7 bases lay outside the gene matches. The CDR3 runs 15 residues. Germline assignment: CDR1 SGHRS and CDR2 YFSETQ. The CDR3 DNA sequence: TGCGCCAGCAGCGCGACAGGGGGTGGAGATCAGCCCCAGCATTTT. Encoded protein: CASSATGGGDQPQHF.

The gene calls are TRBV5-1 and TRBJ2-2; 8 nucleotides align to TRBD1. This CDR3 region has 15 residues. Germline lookup yields CDR1 SGHRS and CDR2 YFSETQ. Germline trimming cut 4 bases from V and 4 bases from J; bases unmatched to any gene: 6. In DNA, the CDR3 is TGCGCCAGCAGCATAGGACAGGGCGTCACCGGGGAGCTGTTTTTT. Its translation: CASSIGQGVTGELFF.

This clone appeared a few times. V gene TRBV11-3 combines with J gene TRBJ2-7; D might be TRBD1 or TRBD2, each matching 5 bases. V shed 0 bases and J shed 6 bases, with 12 bases lying between them. The germline gives CDR1 SGHNT, CDR2 YENEEA. The CDR3 sequence is 14 residues long. CDR3 loop: CASSLERGQSEQYF. Here the CDR3 DNA reads TGTGCCAGCAGCTTAGAGAGGGGTCAGTCCGAGCAGTACTTC.

This clone occurred a few times. The V call is TRBV14, the J call TRBJ2-3; perhaps TRBD2 as D (5 bases). Germline V gives CDR1 SGHDN, CDR2 FVKESK. Trimming took 6 bases from V and 5 from J, leaving 15 bases between them. The CDR3 consists of 14 residues. The CDR3 here is CASSRPSAGDTQYF. The CDR3 DNA sequence: TGTGCCAGCAGTAGGCCCTCTGCGGGAGATACGCAGTATTTT.

The chain joins TRBV29-1 to TRBJ2-1, with a possible D match to TRBD1 (5 bases). V was cut by 4 bases and J by 7 bases, with 14 bases left in between. The germline V gene encodes CDR1 SQVTM and CDR2 ANQGSEA. The CDR3 has 13 residues. The CDR3 loop reads CSVGDSKKNEQFF. In nucleotides, the CDR3 is TGCAGCGTTGGAGACAGCAAAAAAAATGAGCAGTTCTTC.

This chain joins TRBV14 and TRBJ1-4, with a weak D call TRBD1 (5 bases). Between the trimmed V and J ends, which lost 4 bases and 8 bases, there was a span of 14 bases. Germline CDR1 and CDR2: SGHDN and FVKESK. The CDR3 runs to 14 residues. DNA for the CDR3: TGTGCCAGCAGCCCCCGACAGTATAACGAAAAACTGTTTTTT. Amino acids: CASSPRQYNEKLFF.

The V and J genes are TRBV2 and TRBJ1-2; no reliable D call. Trimming removed 5 bases at V and 7 bases at J, with 8 bases between. The CDR3 extends over 11 amino acids. CDR1 and CDR2 from the germline V gene are SNHLY and FYNNEI. The DNA for the CDR3 is TGTGCCAGCAGTCAGGTTTTTGGCTACACCTTC. This gives the protein CASSQVFGYTF.

This chain links TRBV7-9 with TRBJ1-1; D not resolved. CDR3 length: 13 residues. V was shortened by 2 bases and J by 0 bases, with 4 bases between the two germline ends. CDR1 and CDR2 from the germline V gene are SEHNR and FQNEAQ (reference sequence). CDR3 in amino acids: CASSLQVNTEAFF. The CDR3 nucleotides read TGTGCCAGCAGCTTACAGGTGAACACTGAAGCTTTCTTT.

This clone is labeled as medium-sized. The rearrangement uses TRBV6-5 and TRBJ1-6; D not certain. Germline V gene data show CDR1 as MNHEY and CDR2 as SVGAGI. The CDR3 covers 14 residues. Trimming removed 10 bases at V and 6 bases at J, with 16 bases between. The CDR3 spells CATHLRVSNSPLHF. The CDR3 region has the DNA TGTGCCACCCATCTGAGGGTTTCTAATTCACCCCTCCACTTT.

V usage is TRBV5-1 and J usage is TRBJ1-2; no clear D gene. CDR3 length: 14 amino acids. Germline-derived CDR1 and CDR2 are SGHRS and YFSETQ. Trimming stripped 0 bases from V and 2 bases from J, with 8 bases between. CDR3 protein: CASSLDGKNYGYTF. The CDR3 nucleotides are TGCGCCAGCAGCTTGGATGGGAAAAACTATGGCTACACCTTC.

V gene TRBV5-1 combines with J gene TRBJ1-4; the D gene is possibly TRBD1 (5 bases). V was pared by 6 bases and J by 3 bases, with 15 bases between. The CDR3 has 15 amino acids. Germline V CDR1 and CDR2: SGHRS, YFSETQ. Here the CDR3 reads CASTEGRGSNEKLFF. In DNA form, the CDR3 reads TGCGCCAGCACGGAGGGGCGTGGATCTAATGAAAAACTGTTTTTT.

J is TRBJ2-1 and V is TRBV5-6; 7 bases line up with TRBD1. This CDR3 is 16 amino acids long. The V gene's germline CDR1 is SGHDT and CDR2 YYEEEE. The ends lost 0 bases at V and 9 bases at J; junction bases unmatched: 12. The DNA for the CDR3 is TGTGCCAGCAGCTTGGAAATATATTACCGGGACAGTGAGCAGTTCTTC. Its translation is CASSLEIYYRDSEQFF.

The genes are TRBV5-6 and TRBJ1-6; no definite D call. This CDR3 spans 14 amino acids. Trimming removed 1 base from V and 10 bases from J, with 12 bases in between. Germline CDR1 SGHDT, CDR2 YYEEEE. The CDR3 bases are TGTGCCAGCAGCTTGTACGCGGGTTTCTCACCCCTCCACTTT. This codes for CASSLYAGFSPLHF.

Only one count was recorded for this clone. The chain employs TRBV27 and TRBJ1-2; TRBD1 is a possible D gene (5 bases). The germline V gene encodes CDR1 MNHEY and CDR2 SMNVEV (reference sequence). The CDR3 is 12 amino acids. V gave up 6 bases and J gave up 2 bases, with 7 bases separating them. Here the CDR3 reads CASRGENYGYTF. The CDR3 DNA reads TGTGCCAGCAGGGGGGAGAACTATGGCTACACCTTC.

This chain links TRBV27 with TRBJ2-7; 7 positions match TRBD2. This CDR3 region has 15 residues. Germline V CDR1 and CDR2: MNHEY, SMNVEV (reference sequence). Unmatched junction bases numbered 7, after V lost 1 base and J lost 4 bases. The CDR3 reads CASSLLFVGGYEQYF. The CDR3 coding sequence is TGTGCCAGCAGTTTATTGTTTGTCGGGGGGTACGAGCAGTACTTC.

V gene TRBV5-8 combines with J gene TRBJ1-1, with 12 bases lining up with TRBD1. Germline assignment: CDR1 SGHTS and CDR2 YDEGEE. After removal of 3 bases from V and 4 bases from J, the junction contained 7 bases not matched to a gene. The CDR3 has 16 residues. The CDR3 here is CASSSTGQGASTEAFF. The DNA of the CDR3 is TGTGCCAGCAGCTCTACGGGACAGGGGGCATCCACTGAAGCTTTCTTT.

J is TRBJ2-2 and V is TRBV18, with D maybe TRBD1 (6 bases). Per germline, CDR1 KGHSH and CDR2 LQKENI. Trimming stripped 1 base from V and 2 bases from J, with 8 bases between. The CDR3 runs 15 residues. The CDR3 here is CASSPRDINTGELFF. CDR3 in DNA: TGTGCCAGCTCACCACGGGACATTAACACCGGGGAGCTGTTTTTT.

V usage is TRBV19 and J usage is TRBJ2-1; 8 bases agree with TRBD1. The V segment lost 5 bases and the J segment 5 bases; nucleotides outside the gene matches: 8. Germline values: CDR1 LNHDA, CDR2 SQIVND (reference sequence). The CDR3 consists of 15 residues. In DNA form, the CDR3 reads TGTGCCAGTAGTTCTGTTACAGGGGGGAACAATGAGCAGTTCTTC. Protein sequence: CASSSVTGGNNEQFF. Using reference TRBV19 and TRBJ2-1 for the parts outside the CDR3, the full variable domain is DGGITQSPKYLFRKEGQNVTLSCEQNLNHDAMYWYRQDPGQGLRLIYYSQIVNDFQKGDIAEGYSVSREKKESFPLTVTSAQKNPTAFYLCASSSVTGGNNEQFFGPGTRLTVL.

V and J are TRBV5-1 and TRBJ2-1; 9 bases are shared with TRBD1. Germline V CDR1 and CDR2: SGHRS, YFSETQ. The CDR3 totals 19 residues. V was clipped by 0 bases and J by 0 bases; unmatched bases: 10. In DNA, the CDR3 is TGCGCCAGCAGCTTGGGTCGCGGGACAGGGAGACTCTCCTACAATGAGCAGTTCTTC. Its translation: CASSLGRGTGRLSYNEQFF. The full variable domain, rest sourced from reference TRBV5-1 and TRBJ2-1, is KAGVTQTPRYLIKTRGQQVTLSCSPISGHRSVSWYQQTPGQGLQFLFEYFSETQRNKGNFPGRFSGRQFSNSRSEMNVSTLELGDSALYLCASSLGRGTGRLSYNEQFFGPGTRLTVL.

V is TRBV11-2 and J is TRBJ2-1; D is perhaps TRBD2 (6 bases). Germline V gene sequence: CDR1 SGHAT, CDR2 FQNNGV. V dropped 4 bases and J dropped 4 bases, with 14 bases sitting between them. This CDR3 contains 15 residues. CDR3 in amino acids: CASSWLSGRYNEQFF. CDR3 coding DNA: TGTGCCAGCAGCTGGCTTAGCGGACGATACAATGAGCAGTTCTTC.

The CDR3 DNA is TGCGCCAGCAGCCGAGGGACAGGGGGATTGTACGAGCAGTACTTC. Translation gives CASSRGTGGLYEQYF. The gene calls are TRBV5-1 and TRBJ2-7; TRBD1 matches 11 bases. Per the germline V gene, CDR1 is SGHRS and CDR2 is YFSETQ. V lost 4 bases and J lost 4; bases outside the gene matches: 7. The CDR3 is made up of 15 amino acids.

The chain links TRBV5-4 to TRBJ2-3; perhaps TRBD2 as D (5 bases). Germline V gene sequence: CDR1 SGHNT, CDR2 YYREEE (reference sequence). The CDR3 extends over 12 amino acids. Trimming took off 3 bases at V and 5 bases at J, with 7 bases between the two ends. CDR3 loop: CASSWAGDTQYF. The CDR3 region has the DNA TGTGCCAGCAGCTGGGCGGGAGATACGCAGTATTTT.

The J gene is TRBJ1-5, the V gene TRBV6-5; D gene ambiguous. CDR1 is MNHEY, CDR2 SVGAGI, per germline. This CDR3 has 14 residues. The V gene lost 9 bases and the J gene lost 4 bases, with 16 bases spanning the gap. The chain's CDR3 is CASSSGSGNQPQHF. CDR3 sequence (DNA): TGTGCCAGTAGCTCGGGAAGTGGGAATCAGCCCCAGCATTTT.

The genes are TRBV19 and TRBJ1-5; TRBD1 aligns across 8 bases. With V trimmed by 3 bases and J by 3 bases, 10 bases remained unmatched. Germline V gene lookup returns CDR1 LNHDA and CDR2 SQIVND (reference sequence). This CDR3 region has 17 residues. The CDR3 region is CASSIFQRTGYNQPQHF. The CDR3 bases are TGTGCCAGTAGTATTTTTCAGAGGACAGGGTACAATCAGCCCCAGCATTTT.

This chain connects TRBV5-1 to TRBJ1-1; 7 bases map to TRBD1. Trimming took 4 bases from V and 4 from J; bases not matched to a gene: 7. The CDR3 runs to 14 residues. Germline V gene sequence: CDR1 SGHRS, CDR2 YFSETQ. As DNA, the CDR3 is TGCGCCAGCAGCGGTCCCGGGACAGTCACTGAAGCTTTCTTT. Translation gives CASSGPGTVTEAFF.

The chain employs TRBV5-4 and TRBJ2-7; TRBD2 might be the D (5 bases). This CDR3 spans 12 amino acids. Germline values: CDR1 SGHNT, CDR2 YYREEE (reference sequence). V was shortened by 0 bases and J by 5 bases, with 6 bases between the two germline ends. The CDR3: CASSLAGDEQYF. The CDR3 DNA sequence: TGTGCCAGCAGCTTGGCCGGGGACGAGCAGTACTTC. Supplemented by reference TRBV5-4 and TRBJ2-7, the full variable domain reads ETGVTQSPTHLIKTRGQQVTLRCSSQSGHNTVSWYQQALGQGPQFIFQYYREEENGRGNFPPRFSGLQFPNYSSELNVNALELDDSALYLCASSLAGDEQYFGPGTRLTVT.

This clone was found a few times. This chain joins TRBV10-1 and TRBJ2-2, with D unresolved. CDR1 and CDR2 from the germline V gene are WNHNN and SYGVQD (reference sequence). The CDR3 sequence is 13 residues long. The ends were cut back, 5 bases at V and 7 bases at J, with 11 bases in the middle. The CDR3 is CASSQQLNGELFF. The CDR3 DNA sequence: TGCGCCAGCAGTCAGCAGCTCAACGGGGAGCTGTTTTTT.